This TCR beta chain was recorded in a study of blood T cells in healthy people across ages. General study findings and limits: Getting older went along with TCR beta diversity per million T cells dropping roughly linearly. There were more naive CD4+ cells and higher diversity in long-lived donors than in aged donors. Researchers said unsorted PBMCs prevented a conclusive naive versus antigen-experienced comparison.

A second PCR of roughly 7 to 11 cycles used a sample-barcoded 5' primer and a J-beta primer mix. A template-switch adaptor containing 12 random nucleotides labeled each cDNA molecule. TCRdb used MiXCR to reprocess the 5' RACE reads, holding one entry per CDR3 protein. The sample includes about 770,000 distinct CDR3 sequences, around 43% of them seen just once. The length of the CDR3 is 11 residues. Trimming removed 6 bases at V and 5 bases at J, with 7 bases between. Looked up from germline, CDR1 is SEHNR and CDR2 is FQNEAQ (reference sequence). This clonotype was observed many times. What it recognizes is unknown.

The TCR originated in a man in his fifties or sixties in good health. The specimen was blood. The V gene is TRBV7-9, the J gene TRBJ2-5; perhaps TRBD1 as D (6 bases). The chain's CDR3 is CASRGAETQYF. The DNA of the CDR3 is TGTGCCAGCAGGGGGGCGGAGACCCAGTACTTC.